Listed below are T cell receptor beta chains from one sample, sequenced in a study of cytomegalovirus exposure and HLA in healthy donors. Here immunoSEQ multiplex PCR was the method, and the copy in TCRdb shows in-frame clones only, minus some. The sample yields over 95,000 clones, roughly 70% seen once. Sequencing was done on a sample of PBMCs. The receptors were sampled from a man aged 18-30 years in good health and CMV-seropositive. Each CDR3 is given with its conserved first and last residue. The D gene is left open where the match is weak. Some rows mark clone size as missing; the rest say once, few, many or name a class of expanded clone.

- | 13 | TRBJ2-1 | - | TRBV5-1 | TGCGCCAGCAGCTTGAATACCGGGAACGAGCAGTTCTTC | CASSLNTGNEQFF
TRBD2 | 17 | TRBJ2-5 | once | TRBV7-2 | TGTGCCAGCAGCGGACCAGCTAGCGGGGGTCGTCAAGAGACCCAGTACTTC | CASSGPASGGRQETQYF
TRBD1 | 15 | TRBJ1-5 | - | TRBV6-5 | TGTGCCAGCAGCCTGGGACAGGGGGCGGGCCAGCCCCAGCATTTT | CASSLGQGAGQPQHF
- | 13 | TRBJ2-1 | - | TRBV4-1 | TGCGCCAGCAGCCAAGAGCAGTGGCGGGAGCAGTTCTTC | CASSQEQWREQFF
TRBD1 | 17 | TRBJ1-5 | few | TRBV19 | TGTGCCAGTAAAGGGACAGGTGGAGGGAGAGGTAATCAGCCCCAGCATTTT | CASKGTGGGRGNQPQHF
TRBD1 | 15 | TRBJ2-7 | few | TRBV30 | TGTGCCTGGAGTCGAGGGGGCGACTATTTCTACGAGCAGTACTTC | CAWSRGGDYFYEQYF
- | 15 | TRBJ1-4 | - | TRBV5-1 | TGCGCCAGCAGCTTGGTTCAGGAGGGGAATGAAAAACTGTTTTTT | CASSLVQEGNEKLFF
TRBD1 | 14 | TRBJ1-1 | - | TRBV5-1 | TGCGCCAGCAGCTTAGCACAGGGGGCCACTGAAGCTTTCTTT | CASSLAQGATEAFF
- | 13 | TRBJ1-2 | - | TRBV19 | TGTGCCAGTAGTGCCAGGGGAATCTATGGCTACACCTTC | CASSARGIYGYTF
TRBD2 | 16 | TRBJ2-5 | - | TRBV7-7 | TGTGCCAGCAGCTCAAGCTTGCGGGGGTCGGGAGAGACCCAGTACTTC | CASSSSLRGSGETQYF
- | 17 | TRBJ1-2 | - | TRBV7-9 | TGTGCCAGCAGCTTAGCTCTCGGGGGGCCCGATAACTATGGCTACACCTTC | CASSLALGGPDNYGYTF
- | 14 | TRBJ2-3 | - | TRBV6-1 | TGTGCCAGCAGTGAAGCGTCTCGGGGTCGCACGCAGTATTTT | CASSEASRGRTQYF
TRBD2 | 16 | TRBJ2-2 | - | TRBV5-6 | TGTGCCAGCAGCTTGGCCCTAGCGGGAGACACCGGGGAGCTGTTTTTT | CASSLALAGDTGELFF
- | 16 | TRBJ1-1 | - | TRBV5-1 | TGCGCCAGCAGCGGCGGGGATACGGGACGGAACACTGAAGCTTTCTTT | CASSGGDTGRNTEAFF
- | 14 | TRBJ1-1 | medium-sized | TRBV18 | TGTGCCAGCTCACCCGGAGCGGGAAACACTGAAGCTTTCTTT | CASSPGAGNTEAFF
- | 13 | TRBJ1-1 | - | TRBV14 | TGTGCCAGCAGCCAAGGACTCCACACTGAAGCTTTCTTT | CASSQGLHTEAFF
TRBD1 | 16 | TRBJ2-2 | - | TRBV7-6 | TGTGCCAGCAGCTTCACAGGGGGTCGACGGACCGGGGAGCTGTTTTTT | CASSFTGGRRTGELFF
TRBD1 | 13 | TRBJ2-5 | - | TRBV29-1 | TGCAGCGTTGGGACAGGGATCATCGAGACCCAGTACTTC | CSVGTGIIETQYF
TRBD1 | 20 | TRBJ1-5 | - | TRBV6-1 | TGTGCCAGCAGTGGTAGTCTGGGCCTGGGACAGGGCAGGAAGGATCAGCCCCAGCATTTT | CASSGSLGLGQGRKDQPQHF
- | 12 | TRBJ1-2 | - | TRBV7-9 | TGTGCCAGCAGCCCCGGTGGGGCAGGGAAAACCTTC | CASSPGGAGKTF
- | 16 | TRBJ1-5 | - | TRBV19 | TGTGCCAGTAGTAGAATAAGGACAGAGGACAATCAGCCCCAGCATTTT | CASSRIRTEDNQPQHF
TRBD2 | 14 | TRBJ2-3 | few | TRBV2 | TGTGCCCTCCAGGAGCTAGCGGGCACAGATACGCAGTATTTT | CALQELAGTDTQYF
- | 16 | TRBJ2-3 | few | TRBV9 | TGTGCCAGCAGCGTAGAGGCTAGCTGGGATAGGCTACCGCAGTATTTT | CASSVEASWDRLPQYF
- | 12 | TRBJ2-1 | - | TRBV6-5 | TGTGCCAGCAGTTCCCGCGTCAATGAGCAGTTCTTC | CASSSRVNEQFF
- | 14 | TRBJ2-7 | - | TRBV6-1 | TGTGCCAGCAGTGAAGGGGGCATCTCCTACGAGCAGTACTTC | CASSEGGISYEQYF
TRBD2 | 15 | TRBJ2-1 | - | TRBV5-1 | TGCGCCAGCAGCTTTTTAGCGGGGGGGCTTGATGAGCAGTTCTTC | CASSFLAGGLDEQFF
- | 15 | TRBJ1-2 | - | TRBV28 | TGTGCCAGCAGGAGGGTGGGAGGGGGTTCCTATGGCTACACCTTC | CASRRVGGGSYGYTF
- | 14 | TRBJ1-1 | - | TRBV11-2 | TGTGCCAGCAGCTTGGCGGGACGGTACACTGAAGCTTTCTTT | CASSLAGRYTEAFF
- | 14 | TRBJ1-6 | - | TRBV2 | TGTGCCAGCAGCACAGGGTCGGGTGCTTCACCCCTCCACTTT | CASSTGSGASPLHF
- | 14 | TRBJ1-5 | - | TRBV28 | TGTGCCAGCAACAGCGGATCAAGTAATCAGCCCCAGCATTTT | CASNSGSSNQPQHF
TRBD1 | 15 | TRBJ1-6 | few | TRBV7-6 | TGTGCCAGCAGCTTAGAAGGGACAGTCCAGTCACCCCTCCACTTT | CASSLEGTVQSPLHF
- | 13 | TRBJ2-5 | - | TRBV15 | TGTGCCACCAGCAGAGGAGACCAAGAGACCCAGTACTTC | CATSRGDQETQYF
- | 19 | TRBJ2-3 | few | TRBV2 | TGTGCCAGCCCCGAATTCTATCTAAAGGACAGTATTAGCACAGATACGCAGTATTTT | CASPEFYLKDSISTDTQYF
- | 15 | TRBJ2-2 | few | TRBV5-1 | TGCGCCAGCAGCTTGAAAGGACAGACTACCGGGGAGCTGTTTTTT | CASSLKGQTTGELFF
- | 14 | TRBJ2-5 | once | TRBV7-8 | TGTGCCAGCAGCTTAGCTAGAGGGTCGGAGACCCAGTACTTC | CASSLARGSETQYF
TRBD1 | 16 | TRBJ1-5 | - | TRBV30 | TGTGCCTGGAGTTCAAGGTTGGTAGGGGGCGATCAGCCCCAGCATTTT | CAWSSRLVGGDQPQHF
TRBD1 | 15 | TRBJ1-4 | - | TRBV29-1 | TGCAGCGTCCCCGGGACAGGTCCAACTAATGAAAAACTGTTTTTT | CSVPGTGPTNEKLFF
- | 13 | TRBJ2-5 | - | TRBV27 | TGTGCCAGCAGTTTATCGAGGCGAAAGACCCAGTACTTC | CASSLSRRKTQYF
- | 14 | TRBJ2-5 | - | TRBV7-2 | TGTGCCAGCAGCTTATTTGTCATCCAAGAGACCCAGTACTTC | CASSLFVIQETQYF
TRBD1 | 16 | TRBJ1-1 | - | TRBV13 | TGTGCCAGCAGCTTCCGGGACAGGGAGTTGAACACTGAAGCTTTCTTT | CASSFRDRELNTEAFF
TRBD1 | 15 | TRBJ1-3 | few | TRBV5-5 | TGTGCCAGCAGCTTGGGGAGACAGGGGGTAAACACCATATATTTT | CASSLGRQGVNTIYF
- | 11 | TRBJ2-3 | - | TRBV5-1 | TGCGCCAGCAGCTCCCCGGGGACGCAGTATTTT | CASSSPGTQYF
- | 16 | TRBJ1-1 | few | TRBV4-1 | TGCGCCAGCAGCCAACGTCCGGGGGAGGGCCCCACTGAAGCTTTCTTT | CASSQRPGEGPTEAFF
- | 14 | TRBJ2-5 | - | TRBV18 | TGTGCCAGCTCACCACCTAACAGGCAAGAGACCCAGTACTTC | CASSPPNRQETQYF
TRBD2 | 16 | TRBJ2-1 | - | TRBV7-6 | TGTGCCAGCAGCTCCGGTCTAGCGGGCCCCTACAATGAGCAGTTCTTC | CASSSGLAGPYNEQFF
- | 14 | TRBJ2-2 | - | TRBV7-3 | TGTGCCAGCAGCTCGGCTGGGACTTCCGGGGAGCTGTTTTTT | CASSSAGTSGELFF
- | 13 | TRBJ1-1 | - | TRBV29-1 | TGCAGCGCTGGGGTAGACCGGACCTGCGGGGCTTTCTTT | CSAGVDRTCGAFF